A single TCR beta chain is shown here with its context. The sample originates from a study of blood T cell repertoires in COVID-19. Study at large: COVID-19 samples collected from the United States, Italy and Spain covered acute and convalescent phases.

In the study's own analysis: Amplification with reference gene primers provided the estimates of nucleated cell counts. The data were produced by immunoSEQ multiplex PCR, yet TCRdb's version contains in-frame clones alone and is incomplete. The DNA was the basis for D and trimming; V, J and clone size are from that table. This table holds about 180,000 clones, roughly 88% found once. V shed 8 bases and J 2 bases; nucleotides not matched to a gene: 6. In germline, CDR1 is LNHDA, CDR2 SQIVND (reference sequence). This CDR3 spans 13 amino acids. The receptor was isolated from a human donor with active or convalescent COVID-19. The donor label of this sample is uncertain. The sequenced material came from peripheral blood. This chain uses TRBV19 with TRBJ2-7; 7 bases fit TRBD1. The CDR3 DNA follows: TGTGCCAGTTCCGGGACAGAACCCTACGAGCAGTACTTC. Protein: CASSGTEPYEQYF.